A single sample gave rise to the 18 T cell receptor beta chains below, sequenced in a study of T cells in Graves' hyperthyroidism and ophthalmopathy (dated by TCRdb to between 2018 and 2021). Receptor libraries were prepared by multiplex PCR. The instrument given in TCRdb is Illumina HiSeq 2000. TCR beta CDR3 regions were amplified from RNA transcripts. For the first round of RT-PCR on the TCR CDR3, the HTBI primer set was used together with the Qiagen OneStep RT-PCR kit. TCRdb reran the public reads through fastp at Q25 and MiXCR, keeping productive beta chains. Each CDR3 protein gets just one entry, which takes the most common genes and DNA from the rows behind it. The sample table contains more than 300,000 distinct CDR3 sequences; only one count was recorded for 18% of them. 35% to 45% of the sample rests with the top ten. Sequencing was carried out using blood. Receptors were obtained from a man aged 18 to 30 with Graves' ophthalmopathy.

This clonotype was seen many times. The rearrangement uses TRBV28 and TRBJ1-6, with 8 bases that match TRBD1. The ends lost 5 bases at V and 4 bases at J; junction bases unmatched: 7. Germline values: CDR1 MDHEN, CDR2 SYDVKM. CDR3 length: 16 residues. The CDR3 is CASSRDRTTYNSPLHF. The CDR3 nucleotides are TGTGCCAGCAGTCGGGACAGGACGACGTATAATTCACCCCTCCACTTT.

This clonotype was observed a few times. This chain joins TRBV27 and TRBJ2-1; 8 nucleotides align to TRBD2. The CDR3 covers 16 residues. J gave up 5 bases and V 0 bases, and 6 bases lay outside the gene matches. Germline CDR1 MNHEY, CDR2 SMNVEV (reference sequence). The CDR3 protein is CASSLSTGLANNEQFF. As DNA, the CDR3 is TGTGCCAGCAGTTTATCTACCGGACTAGCCAACAATGAGCAGTTCTTC.

A remark on this clonotype: A much larger clonotype is one base distant, so this may be a read error. CDR3 DNA: TGTGCCAGCAGCGCAGGTCCTCTAGGCGGAGGTGGCTACACCTTC. This codes for CASSAGPLGGGGYTF. J is TRBJ1-2 and V is TRBV9; D gene ambiguous. The germline CDR1 and CDR2 sequences are SGDLS and YYNGEE. CDR3 size: 15 residues. With 3 bases removed from V and 7 bases from J, the gap between germline ends came to 19 bases.

The sample holds many counts of this clonotype. The chain employs TRBV5-1 and TRBJ1-1, with D maybe TRBD1 (6 bases). The CDR3 totals 14 residues. Deletions cut 0 bases from V and 4 bases from J, with 10 bases between. Germline CDR1 SGHRS, CDR2 YFSETQ. The CDR3 sequence: CASSLDRGLTEAFF. The CDR3 DNA follows: TGCGCCAGCAGCTTGGATCGGGGGCTCACTGAAGCTTTCTTT.

The table lists this clonotype with many counts. The J gene is TRBJ2-7, the V gene TRBV3-1; 15 bases map to TRBD2. Germline CDR1 and CDR2: LGHDT and YNNKEL (reference sequence). This CDR3 is 19 amino acids long. V was clipped by 0 bases and J by 3 bases; unmatched bases: 9. CDR3: CASSQDEAGLAGGHYEQYF. The CDR3 bases are TGTGCCAGCAGCCAAGATGAAGCTGGACTAGCGGGGGGGCACTACGAGCAGTACTTC.

This clonotype was seen repeatedly, ten times or more. The chain has TRBV3-1 and TRBJ2-7; no clear D. The ends were cut back, 0 bases at V and 4 bases at J, with 10 bases in the middle. The CDR3 covers 14 residues. The germline CDR1 and CDR2 sequences are LGHDT and YNNKEL (reference sequence). Here the CDR3 reads CASSQDGPGYEQYF. The CDR3 DNA is TGTGCCAGCAGCCAAGATGGACCCGGATACGAGCAGTACTTC.

There are many counts of this clonotype. The chain joins TRBV13 to TRBJ1-6; a weak D match, TRBD1 (5 bases). This CDR3 region has 15 residues. Germline CDR1 and CDR2: PRHDT and FYEKMQ (reference sequence). Trimming removed 5 bases from V and 8 bases from J, with 16 bases in between. Here the CDR3 reads CASSQAGAGHSPLHF. DNA for the CDR3: TGTGCCAGCAGCCAGGCCGGGGCAGGGCATTCACCCCTCCACTTT. Variable domain in full (rest from reference TRBV13 and TRBJ1-6): AAGVIQSPRHLIKEKRETATLKCYPIPRHDTVYWYQQGPGQDPQFLISFYEKMQSDKGSIPDRFSAQQFSDYHSELNMSSLELGDSALYFCASSQAGAGHSPLHFGNGTRLTVT.

This clonotype was observed at least ten times. The chain links TRBV3-1 to TRBJ2-7; a weak D match, TRBD1 (6 bases). Trimming left V 0 bases short and J 5 bases short, with 17 bases between. Germline loops: CDR1 LGHDT, CDR2 YNNKEL (reference sequence). This CDR3 has 16 amino acids. CDR3: CASSQESRGRFDEQYF. CDR3 sequence (DNA): TGTGCCAGCAGCCAAGAGAGCAGGGGAAGGTTTGACGAGCAGTACTTC.

V is TRBV19 and J is TRBJ1-1; D possibly corresponds to TRBD1 (5 bases). Trimming stripped 6 bases from V and 5 bases from J, with 16 bases between. Germline CDR1 LNHDA, CDR2 SQIVND (reference sequence). The length of the CDR3 is 14 residues. CDR3 loop: CASSAGLAGTEAFF. The CDR3 region has the DNA TGTGCCAGTAGCGCGGGGCTAGCGGGTACTGAAGCTTTCTTT.

The J gene is TRBJ2-3, the V gene TRBV12-3 or TRBV12-4; D not resolved. Trimming stripped 5 bases from V and 6 bases from J, with 15 bases between. The CDR3 extends over 14 amino acids. CDR3 loop: CASSGFGRSDTQYF. The CDR3, as DNA: TGTGCCAGCAGTGGGTTCGGACGCTCCGATACGCAGTATTTT.

The V and J genes are TRBV9 and TRBJ2-3; D is tentatively TRBD1 or TRBD2 (6 bases each). Germline V CDR1 and CDR2: SGDLS, YYNGEE. The length of the CDR3 is 15 residues. V was trimmed by 4 bases and J by 1 base, leaving 13 bases between them. The CDR3 coding sequence is TGTGCCAGCAGCCTAACAGGGACTGGCACAGATACGCAGTATTTT. It codes for CASSLTGTGTDTQYF.

This chain uses TRBV19 with TRBJ1-1, with 7 bases aligning to TRBD1. The CDR3 has 14 amino acids. In germline, CDR1 is LNHDA, CDR2 SQIVND (reference sequence). V was pared by 6 bases and J by 3 bases, with 7 bases of the junction left unmatched. The CDR3 sequence is CASRAGTDYTEAFF. CDR3 nucleotides: TGTGCCAGTAGGGCCGGGACAGATTACACTGAAGCTTTCTTT.

The V gene is TRBV5-5, the J gene TRBJ2-3, with D tentatively TRBD1 (5 bases). The germline gives CDR1 SGHKS, CDR2 YYEKEE (reference sequence). CDR3 length: 14 amino acids. The ends were cut back, 2 bases at V and 1 base at J, with 8 bases in the middle. The CDR3 reads CASSFETGTDTQYF. DNA for the CDR3: TGTGCCAGCAGCTTCGAGACAGGCACAGATACGCAGTATTTT.

The V gene is TRBV19, the J gene TRBJ1-1; TRBD1 is a possible D gene (5 bases). The germline gives CDR1 LNHDA, CDR2 SQIVND (reference sequence). The CDR3 spans 16 residues. Trimming took off 5 bases at V and 4 bases at J, with 20 bases between the two ends. CDR3 protein: CASSPLSGKEGTEAFF. Written as DNA, the CDR3 is TGTGCCAGTAGTCCCCTCTCAGGGAAGGAAGGCACTGAAGCTTTCTTT.

This clonotype was seen a few times. The CDR3 here is CASSYRGQLTDTQYF. CDR3 in DNA: TGTGCCAGCAGTTACAGAGGACAGTTAACAGATACGCAGTATTTT. The chain recombines TRBV6-6 with TRBJ2-3; a weak D match, TRBD1 (6 bases). Germline CDR1 MNHNY, CDR2 SVGAGI (reference sequence). Between the trimmed V and J ends, which lost 2 bases and 3 bases, there was a span of 12 bases. The CDR3 spans 15 residues.

There are many counts of this clonotype. The V gene is TRBV2, the J gene TRBJ1-4, with 10 positions matching TRBD1. The CDR3 covers 15 residues. The germline V gene has CDR1 SNHLY and CDR2 FYNNEI. Trimming at V came to 6 bases and at J to 6 bases, leaving 7 bases not matched to a gene. Written as DNA, the CDR3 is TGTGCCAGCAGAAACAAGACAGGGGGCCATGAAAAACTGTTTTTT. Translating it yields CASRNKTGGHEKLFF.

The chain uses TRBV14 and TRBJ2-7; D is uncertain. With 4 bases removed from V and 0 bases from J, the gap between germline ends came to 10 bases. The CDR3 is made up of 14 amino acids. Germline V gene lookup returns CDR1 SGHDN and CDR2 FVKESK. This CDR3 is CASSPFGGSYEQYF. The CDR3, as DNA: TGTGCCAGCAGCCCGTTCGGCGGCTCCTACGAGCAGTACTTC.

This clonotype was seen ten or more times. The V call is TRBV13, the J call TRBJ2-7, with TRBD2 matching 8 bases. V shed 6 bases, J shed 5 bases, and the junction held 12 bases outside the gene matches. Germline assignment: CDR1 PRHDT and CDR2 FYEKMQ (reference sequence). This CDR3 region has 15 residues. This chain's CDR3 is CASSLAGRAMHEQYF. In DNA, the CDR3 is TGTGCCAGCAGTCTAGCGGGCAGGGCAATGCACGAGCAGTACTTC.